This is a list of T cell receptor beta chains from one sample in a study of blood T cell repertoires in COVID-19. Only in-frame clones appear in the TCRdb table, and some are missing; sequencing was by immunoSEQ multiplex PCR. The table has 200,000 to 250,000 clones, around nine tenths seen once. Sequenced: PBMCs or T cells enriched from blood (not recorded which). These receptors came from a man aged 25-45 years who had recovered from COVID-19. The CDR3 runs from the conserved cysteine through the conserved F or W. The order of the fields is CDR3 DNA, CDR3 protein, V gene, J gene, D gene, clone size. D genes are given only for firm matches. Where a row states a size, it is once, few, many or the class of an expanded clone; other rows omit it.

cdr3_nt: TGCGCCAGCAGCCCGGGAGGGGGGAATCAGCCCCAGCATTTT; cdr3_aa: CASSPGGGNQPQHF; v_call: TRBV5-1; j_call: TRBJ1-5; d_call: NA; clone_size: NA
cdr3_nt: TGTGCCAGCAACGCCAGGGAGGCCTATGGCTACACCTTC; cdr3_aa: CASNAREAYGYTF; v_call: TRBV12-3/TRBV12-4; j_call: TRBJ1-2; d_call: NA; clone_size: NA
cdr3_nt: TGTGCCTGGAGTGTCGTGGGAGGCAATGGCTACACCTTC; cdr3_aa: CAWSVVGGNGYTF; v_call: TRBV30; j_call: TRBJ1-2; d_call: NA; clone_size: large
cdr3_nt: TGTGCCGGTCGACATGACAGTAGCATGAACACTGAAGCTTTCTTT; cdr3_aa: CAGRHDSSMNTEAFF; v_call: TRBV15; j_call: TRBJ1-1; d_call: NA; clone_size: NA
cdr3_nt: TGTGCCAGCAGCCGCTCCGCGGGGGGCCCGGGTGAAAAACTGTTTTTT; cdr3_aa: CASSRSAGGPGEKLFF; v_call: TRBV4-2; j_call: TRBJ1-4; d_call: NA; clone_size: NA
cdr3_nt: TGTGCCAGCAGCTCGCCGGGATTATTT; cdr3_aa: CASSSPGLF; v_call: TRBV21-1; j_call: TRBJ1-1; d_call: NA; clone_size: medium-sized
cdr3_nt: TGTGCCAGCAGAGACGGACAGGGGCAGGGTCAGCCCCAGCATTTT; cdr3_aa: CASRDGQGQGQPQHF; v_call: TRBV6-5; j_call: TRBJ1-5; d_call: TRBD1; clone_size: NA
cdr3_nt: TGTGCCAGCAGCTCAGGGGCGGGTCCTAATGAAAAACTGTTTTTT; cdr3_aa: CASSSGAGPNEKLFF; v_call: TRBV7-9; j_call: TRBJ1-4; d_call: NA; clone_size: NA
cdr3_nt: TGTGCCAGCAACCCGAATCAGGGGCCTTTCACCTACGAGCAGTACTTC; cdr3_aa: CASNPNQGPFTYEQYF; v_call: TRBV28; j_call: TRBJ2-7; d_call: NA; clone_size: once
cdr3_nt: TGTGCCAGCAGGACAGTTTCTGGAAACACCATATATTTT; cdr3_aa: CASRTVSGNTIYF; v_call: TRBV6-5; j_call: TRBJ1-3; d_call: NA; clone_size: once
cdr3_nt: TGTGCCAGCAGCTCTTCGCGCCTCGGGATACCTAATGAAAAACTGTTTTTT; cdr3_aa: CASSSSRLGIPNEKLFF; v_call: TRBV7-6; j_call: TRBJ1-4; d_call: NA; clone_size: NA
cdr3_nt: TGCGCCAGCAGCTCCGGGACAGGGAGGGATGGCTACACCTTC; cdr3_aa: CASSSGTGRDGYTF; v_call: TRBV5-1; j_call: TRBJ1-2; d_call: TRBD1; clone_size: NA
cdr3_nt: TGTGCCAGTAGTATACTAGTAGGGGGCAATGAGCAGTTCTTC; cdr3_aa: CASSILVGGNEQFF; v_call: TRBV19; j_call: TRBJ2-1; d_call: NA; clone_size: NA
cdr3_nt: TGTGCCACCAGTGATTATCCGGGACAGGGGGTAGGCACAGATACGCAGTATTTT; cdr3_aa: CATSDYPGQGVGTDTQYF; v_call: TRBV24-1; j_call: TRBJ2-3; d_call: TRBD1; clone_size: NA
cdr3_nt: TGTGCCAGCGATGTCCGGAGCCCTAGCACAGATACGCAGTATTTT; cdr3_aa: CASDVRSPSTDTQYF; v_call: TRBV21-1; j_call: TRBJ2-3; d_call: NA; clone_size: NA
cdr3_nt: TGTGCCAGCAGCTCCTCAAGGGTAGGCGGGGGAATCTACGAGCAGTACTTC; cdr3_aa: CASSSSRVGGGIYEQYF; v_call: TRBV11-2; j_call: TRBJ2-7; d_call: TRBD2; clone_size: once
cdr3_nt: TGTGCCAGCAGTTACAGAGGTTCGAATTCACCCCTCCACTTT; cdr3_aa: CASSYRGSNSPLHF; v_call: TRBV6-5; j_call: TRBJ1-6; d_call: NA; clone_size: NA
cdr3_nt: TGTGCCAGTAGTATTGACAGGAGGAATGAAAAACTGTTTTTT; cdr3_aa: CASSIDRRNEKLFF; v_call: TRBV19; j_call: TRBJ1-4; d_call: NA; clone_size: NA
cdr3_nt: TGTGCCAGCAGCCAAGATAGGGGGGGTCGGGGTGAAAAACTGTTTTTT; cdr3_aa: CASSQDRGGRGEKLFF; v_call: TRBV3-1/TRBV3-2; j_call: TRBJ1-4; d_call: NA; clone_size: NA
cdr3_nt: TGTGCCAGCAGTGAAGGCCGACAGGGGGCATCTAATGAAAAACTGTTTTTT; cdr3_aa: CASSEGRQGASNEKLFF; v_call: TRBV25-1; j_call: TRBJ1-4; d_call: TRBD1; clone_size: NA
cdr3_nt: TGCGCCAGCACGGCGGGGGGCTCTAGCTACAATGAGCAGTTCTTC; cdr3_aa: CASTAGGSSYNEQFF; v_call: TRBV5-1; j_call: TRBJ2-1; d_call: TRBD2; clone_size: once
cdr3_nt: TGCGCCAGCAGTGAACCGGGAGGGGAGACCCAGTACTTC; cdr3_aa: CASSEPGGETQYF; v_call: TRBV10-1; j_call: TRBJ2-5; d_call: TRBD2; clone_size: NA
cdr3_nt: TGCGCCAGCAGCCAAGACAGGGGTCAGTATGGCTACACCTTC; cdr3_aa: CASSQDRGQYGYTF; v_call: TRBV4-3; j_call: TRBJ1-2; d_call: NA; clone_size: NA
cdr3_nt: TGTGCCAGCAGCTTTTCAGGGCGAGAAAGCTACACCTTC; cdr3_aa: CASSFSGRESYTF; v_call: TRBV5-4; j_call: TRBJ1-2; d_call: NA; clone_size: NA
cdr3_nt: TGTGCCAGCAGCTGGGGACAGGGGTTGCAGCCCCAGCATTTT; cdr3_aa: CASSWGQGLQPQHF; v_call: TRBV5-6; j_call: TRBJ1-5; d_call: TRBD1; clone_size: NA
cdr3_nt: TGTGCCAGCAGCAGGTCCAAGGTCTCACTTGGCTACACCTTC; cdr3_aa: CASSRSKVSLGYTF; v_call: TRBV28; j_call: TRBJ1-2; d_call: NA; clone_size: NA
cdr3_nt: TGTGCCATCAGTGTCGAGAGCTCTGGAAACACCATATATTTT; cdr3_aa: CAISVESSGNTIYF; v_call: TRBV10-3; j_call: TRBJ1-3; d_call: NA; clone_size: NA
cdr3_nt: TGTGCCAGCAGTGCCCCCTCGGACAGAAACTACGAGCAGTACTTC; cdr3_aa: CASSAPSDRNYEQYF; v_call: TRBV28; j_call: TRBJ2-7; d_call: NA; clone_size: NA
cdr3_nt: TGTGCCGTCCTGCCCGGGACAGGGAGTAACAATGAGCAGTTCTTC; cdr3_aa: CAVLPGTGSNNEQFF; v_call: TRBV10-3; j_call: TRBJ2-1; d_call: TRBD1; clone_size: once
cdr3_nt: TGCGCCAGCAGCCTTTGGACTAGCGGGGGGGAGACCCAGTACTTC; cdr3_aa: CASSLWTSGGETQYF; v_call: TRBV5-1; j_call: TRBJ2-5; d_call: TRBD2; clone_size: NA
cdr3_nt: TGTGCCAGCAGTGAGGGGGCAATGGAAGAGACCCAGTACTTC; cdr3_aa: CASSEGAMEETQYF; v_call: TRBV6-1; j_call: TRBJ2-5; d_call: NA; clone_size: few
cdr3_nt: TGTGCCAGCAGCCGGACAGGCGCTAATTCACCCCTCCACTTT; cdr3_aa: CASSRTGANSPLHF; v_call: TRBV28; j_call: TRBJ1-6; d_call: TRBD1; clone_size: once
cdr3_nt: TGTGCCAGCAGCTTGCGGGGGGCCGCCCTGTGGGAGCAGTACTTC; cdr3_aa: CASSLRGAALWEQYF; v_call: TRBV5-6; j_call: TRBJ2-7; d_call: NA; clone_size: NA
cdr3_nt: TGTGCCAGCAGCTTGCCGGGACTAGCGGGAAAGCAGTTCTTC; cdr3_aa: CASSLPGLAGKQFF; v_call: TRBV9; j_call: TRBJ2-1; d_call: TRBD2; clone_size: NA
cdr3_nt: TGCGCCAGCAGACGGGGGGCGGCTAACACCGGGGAGCTGTTTTTT; cdr3_aa: CASRRGAANTGELFF; v_call: TRBV5-1; j_call: TRBJ2-2; d_call: NA; clone_size: NA
cdr3_nt: TGTGCCAGTAGTCGGTCAGGGTCGGATAACTATGGCTACACCTTC; cdr3_aa: CASSRSGSDNYGYTF; v_call: TRBV19; j_call: TRBJ1-2; d_call: NA; clone_size: NA
cdr3_nt: TGCGCCAGCAGCTTGGCCGGGGGTGGAGGTCAGCCCCAGCATTTT; cdr3_aa: CASSLAGGGGQPQHF; v_call: TRBV5-1; j_call: TRBJ1-5; d_call: NA; clone_size: NA
cdr3_nt: TGTGCCAGCGAAACAGGCGGGGATAACACCGGGGAGCTGTTTTTT; cdr3_aa: CASETGGDNTGELFF; v_call: TRBV7-2; j_call: TRBJ2-2; d_call: NA; clone_size: NA
cdr3_nt: TGTGCCAGCAGCTTTAGCTCCTACGAGCAGTACTTC; cdr3_aa: CASSFSSYEQYF; v_call: TRBV6-6; j_call: TRBJ2-7; d_call: NA; clone_size: NA
cdr3_nt: TGTGCCAGCAGCGGTAACATGAACACTGAAGCTTTCTTT; cdr3_aa: CASSGNMNTEAFF; v_call: TRBV9; j_call: TRBJ1-1; d_call: NA; clone_size: NA
cdr3_nt: TGTGCCAGCAGCCCTGGACTGACAGGTCTTGGTGGCTACACCTTC; cdr3_aa: CASSPGLTGLGGYTF; v_call: TRBV7-9; j_call: TRBJ1-2; d_call: NA; clone_size: NA
cdr3_nt: TGTGCCAGCAGCGTAGCAGGGAACACCGGGGAGCTGTTTTTT; cdr3_aa: CASSVAGNTGELFF; v_call: TRBV9; j_call: TRBJ2-2; d_call: NA; clone_size: once